Reported below is one T cell receptor beta chain. Each CDR3 protein gets one entry after TCRdb re-called the 5' RACE reads with MiXCR. This sample has approximately 500,000 distinct CDR3 sequences, with around 25% found just once. These data come from a study of T-cell memory formation after mild COVID-19. This CDR3 has 16 residues. Trimming cost V 4 bases and J 4 bases; bases outside gene matches: 11. The V gene's germline CDR1 is MNHEY and CDR2 SMNVEV (reference sequence). The chain combines TRBV27 with TRBJ2-3; 7 positions agree with TRBD2. Sequenced material: PBMCs or a T cell subset sorted from them (not recorded which). This TCR came from an adult woman who had mild COVID-19 (a few samples of this study predate the infection). Cell type and time point are not known. This CDR3 is CASSSTAGWGSDTQYF. The CDR3 DNA is TGTGCCAGCAGTTCTACAGCGGGATGGGGGTCAGATACGCAGTATTTT.